This T cell receptor beta chain is drawn from a study of CD8 T cells in Susac syndrome. RNA in amounts of roughly 0.5 to 1 ug was reverse transcribed with random hexamers. MiXCR, applied by TCRdb to the immunoSEQ multiplex PCR reads, yields one record per CDR3 protein. Among fewer than 150,000 distinct CDR3 sequences listed, about 93% were seen once. The CDR3 spans 14 residues. Germline CDR1 and CDR2: LGHNA and YNFKEQ. Trimming pared 4 bases from V and 2 bases from J, leaving 9 bases between. The TCR sequence derives from a human donor in good health. The sample comprised CD8+ T cells from PBMCs. The chain is built from TRBV4-2 and TRBJ1-5, with D unclear. The CDR3 DNA reads as TGTGCCAGCAGCCTCGTCCGGGGCAATCAGCCCCAGCATTTT. Translating it yields CASSLVRGNQPQHF.